The 5 T cell receptor beta chains presented below share a single source sample, sequenced in a study of molecular identifiers for immune sequencing clone quantification. TCRdb fed the PCR reads into MiXCR, producing one record per CDR3 protein. The table has around 460,000 distinct CDR3 sequences, over 20% seen once. Sequenced material: naive CD8+ T cells from blood, with Jurkat cell RNA spiked in. Specified subset: FACS-sorted CD8+CD4-CCR7+CD45RA+ naive T cells. The source of these receptors is a human donor in good health. Some libraries in this study had Jurkat cell RNA spiked in.

Comment on this clonotype: The junction departs from germline at one end; a sequencing error may be responsible. This chain connects TRBV6-2 or TRBV6-3 to TRBJ2-3, with TRBD2 matching 8 bases. The germline gives CDR1 MNHEY, CDR2 SVGEGT. This CDR3 spans 15 amino acids. The CDR3, as DNA: TGTGCCAGCAGTACAGAGAGCGGGGGAACAGATGCGCAGTATTTT. Amino acid sequence: CASSTESGGTDAQYF.

This clonotype was seen repeatedly, ten times or more. This chain links TRBV13 with TRBJ2-4; no definite D call. Looked up from germline, CDR1 is PRHDT and CDR2 is FYEKMQ (reference sequence). This CDR3 is 14 amino acids long. V lost 5 bases and J 3 bases, leaving 11 bases between the germline ends. The CDR3, as DNA: TGTGCCAGCAGCCCCAAGTCAGGCAAAAACATTCAGTACTTC. Translated, it gives CASSPKSGKNIQYF. Using reference TRBV13 and TRBJ2-4 for the parts outside the CDR3, the full variable domain is AAGVIQSPRHLIKEKRETATLKCYPIPRHDTVYWYQQGPGQDPQFLISFYEKMQSDKGSIPDRFSAQQFSDYHSELNMSSLELGDSALYFCASSPKSGKNIQYFGAGTRLSVL.

This clonotype was counted only a few times. The chain carries TRBV15 and TRBJ2-3; D may match TRBD1 or TRBD2 (5 bases each). With 2 bases removed from V and 6 bases from J, the gap between germline ends came to 21 bases. Germline-derived CDR1 and CDR2 are LNHNV and YYDKDF (reference sequence). The CDR3 consists of 17 residues. Here the CDR3 DNA reads TGTGCCACCAGCAGAACGTACGGGACGACTACCCCGGATACGCAGTATTTT. This gives the protein CATSRTYGTTTPDTQYF. The full variable domain, in which reference TRBV15 and TRBJ2-3 provide the parts outside the CDR3, is DAMVIQNPRYQVTQFGKPVTLSCSQTLNHNVMYWYQQKSSQAPKLLFHYYDKDFNNEADTPDNFQSRRPNTSFCFLDIRSPGLGDTAMYLCATSRTYGTTTPDTQYFGPGTRLTVL.

This sequence joins TRBV5-1 and TRBJ1-1; D perhaps matches TRBD1 (5 bases). CDR1 SGHRS and CDR2 YFSETQ come from the germline V gene. The CDR3 totals 15 residues. Trimming took 0 bases from V and 0 from J, leaving 9 bases between them. For the CDR3, the DNA is TGCGCCAGCAGCTTGGTCGGGGGACTGAACACTGAAGCTTTCTTT. Amino acid sequence: CASSLVGGLNTEAFF.

This clonotype was seen many times. This sequence joins TRBV27 and TRBJ2-7; tentative D call: TRBD1 (6 bases). Germline-derived CDR1 and CDR2 are MNHEY and SMNVEV (reference sequence). Deletions cut 5 bases from V and 5 bases from J, with 16 bases between. The CDR3 has 14 amino acids. CDR3 coding DNA: TGTGCCAGCAGTGCGGACAGCCATCCAGACGAGCAGTACTTC. Translated, it gives CASSADSHPDEQYF.